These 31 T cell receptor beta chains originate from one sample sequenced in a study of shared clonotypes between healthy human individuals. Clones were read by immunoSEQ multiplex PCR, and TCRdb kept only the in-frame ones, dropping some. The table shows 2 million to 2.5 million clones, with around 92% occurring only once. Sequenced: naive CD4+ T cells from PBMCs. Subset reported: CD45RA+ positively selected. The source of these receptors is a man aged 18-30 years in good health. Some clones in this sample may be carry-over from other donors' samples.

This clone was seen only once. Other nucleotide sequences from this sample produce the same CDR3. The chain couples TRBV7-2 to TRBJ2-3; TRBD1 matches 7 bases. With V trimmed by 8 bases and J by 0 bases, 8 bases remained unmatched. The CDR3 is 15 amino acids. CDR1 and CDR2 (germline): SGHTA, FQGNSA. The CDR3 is CASRRTGTSTDTQYF. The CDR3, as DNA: TGTGCCAGCCGACGGACAGGCACTAGCACAGATACGCAGTATTTT.

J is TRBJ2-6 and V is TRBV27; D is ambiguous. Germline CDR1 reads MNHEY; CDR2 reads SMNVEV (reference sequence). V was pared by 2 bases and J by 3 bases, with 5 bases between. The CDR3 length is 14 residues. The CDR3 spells CASSLDDGANVLTF. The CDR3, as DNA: TGTGCCAGCAGTTTAGACGATGGGGCCAACGTCCTGACTTTC.

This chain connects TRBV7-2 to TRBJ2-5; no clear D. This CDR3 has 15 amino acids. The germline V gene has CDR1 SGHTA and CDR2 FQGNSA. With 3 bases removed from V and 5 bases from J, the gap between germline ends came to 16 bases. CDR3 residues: CASSLGLGPWETQYF. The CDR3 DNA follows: TGTGCCAGCAGCTTGGGTCTGGGCCCATGGGAGACCCAGTACTTC.

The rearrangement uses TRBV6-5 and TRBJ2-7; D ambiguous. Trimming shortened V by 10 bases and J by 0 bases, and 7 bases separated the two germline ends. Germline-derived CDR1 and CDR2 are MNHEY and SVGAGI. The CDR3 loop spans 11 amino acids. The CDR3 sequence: CATQSSYEQYF. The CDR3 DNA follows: TGTGCCACCCAGAGCTCCTACGAGCAGTACTTC.

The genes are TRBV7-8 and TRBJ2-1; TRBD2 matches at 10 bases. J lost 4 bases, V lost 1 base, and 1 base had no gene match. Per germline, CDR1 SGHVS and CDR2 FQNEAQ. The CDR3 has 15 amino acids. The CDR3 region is CASSLVAGGYNEQFF. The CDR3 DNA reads TGTGCCAGCAGCTTAGTAGCGGGAGGATACAATGAGCAGTTCTTC. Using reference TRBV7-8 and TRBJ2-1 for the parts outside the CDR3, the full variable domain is GAGVSQSPRYKVAKRGQDVALRCDPISGHVSLFWYQQALGQGPEFLTYFQNEAQLDKSGLPSDRFFAERPEGSVSTLKIQRTQQEDSAVYLCASSLVAGGYNEQFFGPGTRLTVL.

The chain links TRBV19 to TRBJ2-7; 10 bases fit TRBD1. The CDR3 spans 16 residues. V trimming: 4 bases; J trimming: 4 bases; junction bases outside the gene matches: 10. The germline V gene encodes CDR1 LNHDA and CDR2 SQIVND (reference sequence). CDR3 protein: CASSTLPGQGMYEQYF. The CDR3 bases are TGTGCCAGTAGTACCCTCCCGGGACAGGGGATGTACGAGCAGTACTTC.

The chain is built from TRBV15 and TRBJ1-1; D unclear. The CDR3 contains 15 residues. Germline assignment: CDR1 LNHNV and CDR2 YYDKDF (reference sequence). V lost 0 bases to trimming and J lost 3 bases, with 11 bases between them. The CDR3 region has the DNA TGTGCCACCAGCAGAGATCCCAACAGAGACACTGAAGCTTTCTTT. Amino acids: CATSRDPNRDTEAFF.

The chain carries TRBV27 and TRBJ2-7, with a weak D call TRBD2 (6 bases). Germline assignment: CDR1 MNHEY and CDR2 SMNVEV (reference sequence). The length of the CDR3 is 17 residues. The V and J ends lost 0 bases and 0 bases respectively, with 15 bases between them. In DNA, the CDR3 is TGTGCCAGCAGTTTATCCGGCGGAGGGGCCTACTCCTACGAGCAGTACTTC. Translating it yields CASSLSGGGAYSYEQYF.

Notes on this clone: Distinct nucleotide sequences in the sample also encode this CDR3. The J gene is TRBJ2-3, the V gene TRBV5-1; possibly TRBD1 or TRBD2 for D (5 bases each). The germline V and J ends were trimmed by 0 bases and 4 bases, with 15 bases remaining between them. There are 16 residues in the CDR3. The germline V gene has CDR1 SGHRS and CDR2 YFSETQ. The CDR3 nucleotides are TGCGCCAGCAGCTTGGCCGGTCAGGGACGATCAGATACGCAGTATTTT. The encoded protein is CASSLAGQGRSDTQYF.

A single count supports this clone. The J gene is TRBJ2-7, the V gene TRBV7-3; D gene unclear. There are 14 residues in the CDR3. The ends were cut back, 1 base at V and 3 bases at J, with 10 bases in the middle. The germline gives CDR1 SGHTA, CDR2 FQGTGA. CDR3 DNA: TGTGCCAGCAGCTTAAGGGCAGAAATCTACGAGCAGTACTTC. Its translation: CASSLRAEIYEQYF.

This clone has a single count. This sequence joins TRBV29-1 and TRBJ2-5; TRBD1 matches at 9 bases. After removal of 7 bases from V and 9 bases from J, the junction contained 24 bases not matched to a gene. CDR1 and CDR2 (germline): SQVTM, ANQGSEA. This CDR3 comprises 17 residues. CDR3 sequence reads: CSAPTVTTGGNPWAQYF. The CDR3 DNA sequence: TGCAGCGCCCCGACGGTAACGACAGGGGGGAACCCTTGGGCCCAGTACTTC.

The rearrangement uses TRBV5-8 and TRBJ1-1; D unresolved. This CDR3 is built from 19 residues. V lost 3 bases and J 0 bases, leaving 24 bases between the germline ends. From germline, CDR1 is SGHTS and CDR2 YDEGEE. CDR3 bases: TGTGCCAGCAGCTCCAATAAATTGAACTGGACGGTAGTGAACACTGAAGCTTTCTTT. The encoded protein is CASSSNKLNWTVVNTEAFF.

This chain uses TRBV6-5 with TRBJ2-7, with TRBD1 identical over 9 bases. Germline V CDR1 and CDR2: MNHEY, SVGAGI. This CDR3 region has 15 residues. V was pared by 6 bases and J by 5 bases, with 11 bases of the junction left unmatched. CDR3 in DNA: TGTGCCAGCAGCCCCGCCGGGACAGGGCCGCACGAGCAGTACTTC. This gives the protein CASSPAGTGPHEQYF.

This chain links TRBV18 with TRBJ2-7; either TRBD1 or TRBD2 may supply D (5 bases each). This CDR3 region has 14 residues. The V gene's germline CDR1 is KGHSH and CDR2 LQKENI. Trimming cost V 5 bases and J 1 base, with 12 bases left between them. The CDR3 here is CASSTGTESYEQYF. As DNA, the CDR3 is TGTGCCAGCTCAACCGGGACGGAATCCTACGAGCAGTACTTC. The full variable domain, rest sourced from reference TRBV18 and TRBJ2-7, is NAGVMQNPRHLVRRRGQEARLRCSPMKGHSHVYWYRQLPEEGLKFMVYLQKENIIDESGMPKERFSAEFPKEGPSILRIQQVVRGDSAAYFCASSTGTESYEQYFGPGTRLTVT.

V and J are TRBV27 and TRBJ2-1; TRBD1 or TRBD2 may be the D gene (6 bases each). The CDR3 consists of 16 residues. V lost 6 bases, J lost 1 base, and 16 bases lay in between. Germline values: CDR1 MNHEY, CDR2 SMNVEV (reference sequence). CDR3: CASSQGRRPSYNEQFF. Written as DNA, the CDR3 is TGTGCCAGCAGCCAGGGGAGGCGCCCATCCTACAATGAGCAGTTCTTC.

CDR3 DNA sequence: TGTGCCAGCACCATAGGGACAGTATTAGGGGAGACCCAGTACTTC. Amino acid sequence: CASTIGTVLGETQYF. The chain combines TRBV6-5 with TRBJ2-5; 7 bases match TRBD1. CDR3 length: 15 amino acids. Germline CDR1 and CDR2: MNHEY and SVGAGI. Trimming removed 7 bases from V and 5 bases from J; junction bases left unmatched: 13.

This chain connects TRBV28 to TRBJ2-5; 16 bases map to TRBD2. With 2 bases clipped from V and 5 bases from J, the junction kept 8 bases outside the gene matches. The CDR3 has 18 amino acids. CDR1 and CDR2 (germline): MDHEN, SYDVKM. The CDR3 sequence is CASSLTGTSGRARETQYF. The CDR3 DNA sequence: TGTGCCAGCAGTTTAACCGGGACTAGCGGGAGGGCCAGGGAGACCCAGTACTTC.

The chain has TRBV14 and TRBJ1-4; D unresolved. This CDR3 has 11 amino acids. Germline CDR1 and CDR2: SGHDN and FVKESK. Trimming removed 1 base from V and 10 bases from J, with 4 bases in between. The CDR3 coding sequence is TGTGCCAGCAGCCAAGTGGGAAAACTGTTTTTT. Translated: CASSQVGKLFF.

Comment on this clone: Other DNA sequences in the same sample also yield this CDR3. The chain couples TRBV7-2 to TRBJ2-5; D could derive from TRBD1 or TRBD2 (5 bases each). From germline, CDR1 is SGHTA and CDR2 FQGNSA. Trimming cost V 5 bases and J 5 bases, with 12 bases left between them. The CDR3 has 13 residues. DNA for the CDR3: TGTGCCAGCAGCCCCGCCAGGGAGGAGACCCAGTACTTC. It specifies CASSPAREETQYF.

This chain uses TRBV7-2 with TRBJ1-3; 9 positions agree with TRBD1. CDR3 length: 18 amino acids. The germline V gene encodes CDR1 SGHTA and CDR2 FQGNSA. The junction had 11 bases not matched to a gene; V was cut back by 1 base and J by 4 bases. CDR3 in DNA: TGTGCCAGCAGCTTAGGGTACGGACAGGGGCAAGCAGGAAACACCATATATTTT. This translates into CASSLGYGQGQAGNTIYF.

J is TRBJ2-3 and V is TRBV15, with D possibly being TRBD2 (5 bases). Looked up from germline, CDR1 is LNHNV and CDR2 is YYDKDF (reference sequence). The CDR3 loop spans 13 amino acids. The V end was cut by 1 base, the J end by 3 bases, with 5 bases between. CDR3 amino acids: CATSRAGTDTQYF. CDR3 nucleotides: TGTGCCACCAGCAGAGCGGGGACAGATACGCAGTATTTT. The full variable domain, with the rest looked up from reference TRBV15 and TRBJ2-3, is DAMVIQNPRYQVTQFGKPVTLSCSQTLNHNVMYWYQQKSSQAPKLLFHYYDKDFNNEADTPDNFQSRRPNTSFCFLDIRSPGLGDTAMYLCATSRAGTDTQYFGPGTRLTVL.

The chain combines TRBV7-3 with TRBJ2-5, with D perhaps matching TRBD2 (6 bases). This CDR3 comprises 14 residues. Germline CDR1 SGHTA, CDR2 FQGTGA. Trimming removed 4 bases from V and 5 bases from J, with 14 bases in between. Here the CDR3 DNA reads TGTGCCAGCAGCTCGGGGCCACGGGGGGAGACCCAGTACTTC. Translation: CASSSGPRGETQYF.

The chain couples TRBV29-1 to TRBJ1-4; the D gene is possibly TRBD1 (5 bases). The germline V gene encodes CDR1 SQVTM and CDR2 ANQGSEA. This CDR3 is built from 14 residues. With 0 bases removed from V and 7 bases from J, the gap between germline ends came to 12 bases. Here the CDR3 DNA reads TGCAGCGTTGAAGATACCGGGGGAGGTGAAAAACTGTTTTTT. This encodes CSVEDTGGGEKLFF.

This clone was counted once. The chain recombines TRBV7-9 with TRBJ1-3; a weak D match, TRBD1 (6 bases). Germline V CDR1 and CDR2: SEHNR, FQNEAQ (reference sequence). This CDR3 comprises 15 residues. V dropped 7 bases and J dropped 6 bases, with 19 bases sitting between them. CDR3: CASTTLGGAANTIYF. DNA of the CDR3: TGTGCCAGCACCACCTTAGGGGGGGCCGCAAACACCATATATTTT.

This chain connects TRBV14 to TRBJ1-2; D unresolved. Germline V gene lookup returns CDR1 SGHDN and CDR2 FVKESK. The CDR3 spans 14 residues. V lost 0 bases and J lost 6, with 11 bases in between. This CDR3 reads CASSQDLREHGYTF. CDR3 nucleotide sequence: TGTGCCAGCAGCCAAGATCTGAGGGAACATGGCTACACCTTC.

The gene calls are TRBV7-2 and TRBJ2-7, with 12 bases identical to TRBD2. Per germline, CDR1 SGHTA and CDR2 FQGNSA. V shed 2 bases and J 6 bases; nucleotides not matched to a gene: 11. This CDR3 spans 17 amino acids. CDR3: CASSLLAATSGSGEQYF. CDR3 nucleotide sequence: TGTGCCAGCAGCTTACTTGCAGCGACTAGCGGGAGCGGCGAGCAGTACTTC.

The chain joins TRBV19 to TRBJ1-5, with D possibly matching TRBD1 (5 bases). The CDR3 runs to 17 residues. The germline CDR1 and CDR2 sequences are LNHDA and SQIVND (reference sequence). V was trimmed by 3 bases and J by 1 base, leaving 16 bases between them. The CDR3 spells CASSIWGRASSNQPQHF. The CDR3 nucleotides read TGTGCCAGTAGTATTTGGGGGAGGGCATCGAGCAATCAGCCCCAGCATTTT.

The CDR3 loop reads CASRTGTGYNEQFF. The CDR3 DNA sequence: TGTGCCAGTCGGACCGGGACAGGCTACAATGAGCAGTTCTTC. This chain joins TRBV19 and TRBJ2-1; TRBD1 matches 8 bases. CDR3 length: 14 amino acids. Germline values: CDR1 LNHDA, CDR2 SQIVND (reference sequence). The V segment lost 8 bases and the J segment 3 bases; nucleotides outside the gene matches: 6. The entire variable domain, with the rest obtained from reference TRBV19 and TRBJ2-1, is as follows: DGGITQSPKYLFRKEGQNVTLSCEQNLNHDAMYWYRQDPGQGLRLIYYSQIVNDFQKGDIAEGYSVSREKKESFPLTVTSAQKNPTAFYLCASRTGTGYNEQFFGPGTRLTVL.

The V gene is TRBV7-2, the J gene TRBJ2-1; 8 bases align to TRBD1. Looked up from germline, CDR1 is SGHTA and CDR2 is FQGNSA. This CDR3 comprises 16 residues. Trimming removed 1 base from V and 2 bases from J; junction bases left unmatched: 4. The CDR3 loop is CASSLVGQAAYNEQFF. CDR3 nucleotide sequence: TGTGCCAGCAGCTTAGTGGGACAGGCCGCCTACAATGAGCAGTTCTTC. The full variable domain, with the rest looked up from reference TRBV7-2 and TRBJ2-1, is GAGVSQSPSNKVTEKGKDVELRCDPISGHTALYWYRQSLGQGLEFLIYFQGNSAPDKSGLPSDRFSAERTGGSVSTLTIQRTQQEDSAVYLCASSLVGQAAYNEQFFGPGTRLTVL.

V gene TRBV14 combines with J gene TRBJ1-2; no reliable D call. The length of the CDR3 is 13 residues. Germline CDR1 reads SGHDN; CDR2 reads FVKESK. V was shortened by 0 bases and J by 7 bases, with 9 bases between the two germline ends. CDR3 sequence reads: CASSQEWKSGYTF. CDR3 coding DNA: TGTGCCAGCAGCCAAGAATGGAAGAGTGGCTACACCTTC.

The CDR3 protein is CASSGAGVGPGTEAFF. Written as DNA, the CDR3 is TGTGCCAGCAGTGGGGCAGGGGTTGGACCAGGGACTGAAGCTTTCTTT. This chain connects TRBV2 to TRBJ1-1; D is possibly TRBD1 (6 bases). The CDR3 sequence is 16 residues long. Between the trimmed V and J ends, which lost 4 bases and 5 bases, there was a span of 20 bases. CDR1 and CDR2 (germline): SNHLY, FYNNEI. The full variable domain, with the rest looked up from reference TRBV2 and TRBJ1-1, is EPEVTQTPSHQVTQMGQEVILRCVPISNHLYFYWYRQILGQKVEFLVSFYNNEISEKSEIFDDQFSVERPDGSNFTLKIRSTKLEDSAMYFCASSGAGVGPGTEAFFGQGTRLTVV.